Below, 30 T cell receptor beta chains from the same sample are listed, as sequenced in a study of T-cell reconstitution after alpha-beta-depleted transplantation in children. Researchers prepared the TCRbeta library using unique molecular identifiers, the study reports. TCRdb re-called the PCR reads through MiXCR, storing one row per CDR3 protein. Here the sample spans about 100,000 distinct CDR3 sequences, 5.5% to 6.5% being singletons. The sample in question was PBMCs, mostly from graft donor cells, obtained 360 days after TCRalphabeta/CD19-depleted stem cell transplant. Source of these receptors: a male patient between 2 and 10 years old who had a stem cell transplant for acute lymphoblastic leukemia, so the T cells may come from the graft donor.

This clonotype came up a few times. In DNA form, the CDR3 reads TGCGCCAGCAGCCAAGAATCCGGGGGTTTAAACATTCAGTACTTC. It encodes CASSQESGGLNIQYF. This rearrangement joins TRBV4-3 to TRBJ2-4; possibly TRBD2 for D (6 bases). The CDR3 has 15 residues. The V end lost 0 bases, the J end lost 6 bases, and 12 bases lay between the germline ends. Germline CDR1 and CDR2: LGHNA and YSLEER.

In its sample, this clonotype was seen a few times. This chain joins TRBV4-3 and TRBJ2-3, with 8 nucleotides matching TRBD2. Germline assignment: CDR1 LGHNA and CDR2 YSLEER. The V and J ends lost 0 bases and 2 bases, in that order; junction bases with no gene match: 4. The CDR3 spans 16 residues. The CDR3 protein is CASSQEGAGATDTQYF. Here the CDR3 DNA reads TGCGCCAGCAGCCAAGAAGGAGCGGGGGCCACAGATACGCAGTATTTT.

Concerning this clonotype: Germline is not matched at one junction end, which may reflect a read error. J is TRBJ1-5 and V is TRBV20-1; D is undetermined. Germline values: CDR1 DFQATT, CDR2 SNEGSKA (reference sequence). The CDR3 is 13 amino acids. CDR3 sequence: CSGEGGSNQPQQF. The CDR3 nucleotides are TGCAGTGGAGAAGGAGGTAGCAATCAGCCCCAGCAGTTT.

This clonotype was detected many times. This chain joins TRBV20-1 and TRBJ1-5; 7 positions match TRBD1. The CDR3 loop spans 13 amino acids. Germline V lookup: CDR1 DFQATT, CDR2 SNEGSKA (reference sequence). Trimming removed 3 bases from V and 5 bases from J; junction bases left unmatched: 4. CDR3 nucleotides: TGCAGTGCTAGGGACAGGCCTTATCAGCCCCAGCATTTT. Amino acid sequence: CSARDRPYQPQHF.

In this sample, this clonotype turned up many times. V usage is TRBV5-6 and J usage is TRBJ2-1; D is perhaps TRBD1 (6 bases). The germline CDR1 and CDR2 sequences are SGHDT and YYEEEE. V dropped 0 bases and J dropped 8 bases, with 9 bases sitting between them. This CDR3 region has 13 residues. The CDR3 here is CASSLGRGDEQFF. The CDR3 DNA sequence: TGTGCCAGCAGCTTGGGCAGGGGTGATGAGCAGTTCTTC.

This clonotype was detected ten times or more. The chain recombines TRBV7-2 with TRBJ2-7; 11 bases are shared with TRBD2. Germline CDR1 SGHTA, CDR2 FQGNSA. This CDR3 has 17 residues. Trimming took 2 bases from V and 1 from J; bases not matched to a gene: 7. CDR3 nucleotide sequence: TGTGCCAGCAGCTTAAGGGCTAGCGGGAGGAAGTCCTACGAGCAGTACTTC. Encoded protein: CASSLRASGRKSYEQYF.

This clonotype was seen repeatedly, ten times or more. The chain joins TRBV9 to TRBJ1-1; maybe TRBD1 (6 bases). Germline V gives CDR1 SGDLS, CDR2 YYNGEE. This CDR3 contains 14 residues. The V and J ends lost 4 bases and 6 bases respectively, with 16 bases between them. This chain's CDR3 is CASSPLTGTAEAFF. Here the CDR3 DNA reads TGTGCCAGCAGCCCCCTCACAGGGACCGCTGAAGCTTTCTTT.

This clonotype was counted ten times or more. The V gene is TRBV7-3, the J gene TRBJ1-1; no clear D. The V and J ends lost 5 bases and 4 bases respectively, with 8 bases between them. CDR1 is SGHTA and CDR2 is FQGTGA in the germline V gene. The CDR3 runs 12 residues. The CDR3 here is CASSPAGTEAFF. CDR3 coding DNA: TGTGCCAGCAGCCCAGCAGGCACTGAAGCTTTCTTT.

Ten or more counts support this clonotype. The CDR3 DNA reads as TGTGCCAGCTCACCACCGGCAGGGAGTAAGAATGAGCAGTTCTTC. Residues: CASSPPAGSKNEQFF. The J gene is TRBJ2-1, the V gene TRBV18; the D call may be TRBD1 or TRBD2 (5 bases each). Germline CDR1 reads KGHSH; CDR2 reads LQKENI. V lost 0 bases and J 7 bases, leaving 13 bases between the germline ends. The length of the CDR3 is 15 residues. Full variable domain (rest looked up from reference TRBV18 and TRBJ2-1): NAGVMQNPRHLVRRRGQEARLRCSPMKGHSHVYWYRQLPEEGLKFMVYLQKENIIDESGMPKERFSAEFPKEGPSILRIQQVVRGDSAAYFCASSPPAGSKNEQFFGPGTRLTVL.

This clonotype was recorded many times. V and J are TRBV9 and TRBJ2-1, with D perhaps matching TRBD1 (6 bases). V was shortened by 4 bases and J by 0 bases, with 11 bases between the two germline ends. Germline V gives CDR1 SGDLS, CDR2 YYNGEE. This CDR3 is 15 amino acids long. CDR3 nucleotides: TGTGCCAGCAGCAGGGGACACAGCTCCTACAATGAGCAGTTCTTC. Translating it yields CASSRGHSSYNEQFF.

In this sample, this clonotype turned up a few times. V and J are TRBV2 and TRBJ2-7; D could derive from TRBD1 or TRBD2 (5 bases each). V was shortened by 6 bases and J by 1 base, with 10 bases between the two germline ends. Germline V gene lookup returns CDR1 SNHLY and CDR2 FYNNEI. CDR3 length: 13 residues. CDR3 coding DNA: TGTGCCAGCAGGAGGGGCTTGTCCTACGAGCAGTACTTC. This translates into CASRRGLSYEQYF.

V and J are TRBV6-1 and TRBJ2-3, with 7 bases lining up with TRBD1. Germline assignment: CDR1 MNHNS and CDR2 SASEGT. The junction had 9 bases not matched to a gene; V was cut back by 6 bases and J by 6 bases. CDR3 length equals 14 residues. This CDR3 reads CASSPDRLRDTQYF. DNA for the CDR3: TGTGCCAGCAGCCCGGACAGGCTACGGGATACGCAGTATTTT.

This clonotype was seen only a few times. The chain is built from TRBV27 and TRBJ2-3, with 7 bases that match TRBD2. There are 16 residues in the CDR3. Trimming cost V 3 bases and J 2 bases; bases outside gene matches: 8. From germline, CDR1 is MNHEY and CDR2 SMNVEV (reference sequence). The CDR3 protein is CASSFRPGGFTDTQYF. The CDR3 region has the DNA TGTGCCAGCAGTTTCCGACCCGGGGGGTTCACAGATACGCAGTATTTT.

Many counts were recorded for this clonotype. The genes are TRBV24-1 and TRBJ1-4; D unresolved. The germline V gene encodes CDR1 KGHDR and CDR2 SFDVKD. The CDR3 has 12 residues. The V gene lost 0 bases and the J gene lost 8 bases, with 3 bases spanning the gap. The CDR3 DNA is TGTGCCACCAGTGATTTGGAGGAAAAACTGTTTTTT. Residues: CATSDLEEKLFF.

This rearrangement joins TRBV10-3 to TRBJ2-2; 10 bases are a match to TRBD1. From germline, CDR1 is ENHRY and CDR2 SYGVKD. The CDR3 length is 15 residues. The J segment lost 5 bases and the V segment lost 7 bases, leaving 7 bases of the junction unmatched. CDR3 sequence (DNA): TGTGCCATCACCCCGGGACAGGGGTTTACCGGGGAGCTGTTTTTT. Translating gives CAITPGQGFTGELFF.

This clonotype has at least ten counts. The chain uses TRBV7-9 and TRBJ2-5; 7 nucleotides line up with TRBD1. This CDR3 has 13 amino acids. V was pared by 1 base and J by 4 bases, with 0 bases of the junction left unmatched. In germline, CDR1 is SEHNR, CDR2 FQNEAQ (reference sequence). CDR3 nucleotide sequence: TGTGCCAGCAGCTTAGACAGGGGAGAGACCCAGTACTTC. This encodes CASSLDRGETQYF. Combining the CDR3 with reference TRBV7-9 and TRBJ2-5 gives the whole variable domain DTGVSQNPRHKITKRGQNVTFRCDPISEHNRLYWYRQTLGQGPEFLTYFQNEAQLEKSRLLSDRFSAERPKGSFSTLEIQRTEQGDSAMYLCASSLDRGETQYFGPGTRLLVL.

This clonotype was observed at least ten times. The chain has TRBV11-2 and TRBJ2-7; no firm D call. V dropped 5 bases and J dropped 6 bases, with 8 bases sitting between them. Germline-derived CDR1 and CDR2 are SGHAT and FQNNGV. The CDR3 totals 11 residues. CDR3 in DNA: TGTGCCAGCAGCGCCTTCTCCGAGCAGTACTTC. Amino acids: CASSAFSEQYF. The full variable domain, with the rest looked up from reference TRBV11-2 and TRBJ2-7, is EAGVAQSPRYKIIEKRQSVAFWCNPISGHATLYWYQQILGQGPKLLIQFQNNGVVDDSQLPKDRFSAERLKGVDSTLKIQPAKLEDSAVYLCASSAFSEQYFGPGTRLTVT.

The chain joins TRBV7-9 to TRBJ2-2, with no clear D. Germline CDR1 and CDR2: SEHNR and FQNEAQ (reference sequence). Trimming stripped 5 bases from V and 8 bases from J, with 12 bases between. The CDR3 sequence is 13 residues long. For the CDR3, the DNA is TGTGCCAGCAGCCTACTGGTGGCGGGGGAGCTGTTTTTT. Encoded protein: CASSLLVAGELFF.

This clonotype was detected ten times or more. V gene TRBV9 combines with J gene TRBJ1-2, with a tentative D call TRBD1 (5 bases). The CDR3 consists of 18 residues. Trimming pared 4 bases from V and 4 bases from J, leaving 26 bases between. CDR1 is SGDLS and CDR2 is YYNGEE in the germline V gene. Here the CDR3 DNA reads TGTGCCAGCAGCCTAGCGGCTATTACAGGCTCTGGCCTCTATGGCTACACCTTC. Residues: CASSLAAITGSGLYGYTF.

This clonotype was recorded a few times. The genes are TRBV3-1 and TRBJ2-5; D possibly matches TRBD1 or TRBD2 (5 bases each). The CDR3 is 12 amino acids. V lost 4 bases and J lost 5, with 8 bases in between. The germline V gene has CDR1 LGHDT and CDR2 YNNKEL (reference sequence). The CDR3 nucleotides are TGTGCCAGCAGCCGGGACGGGGAGACCCAGTACTTC. Its translation: CASSRDGETQYF.

This clonotype was found many times. The V gene is TRBV4-3, the J gene TRBJ2-2; possibly TRBD2 for D (5 bases). CDR3 size: 16 residues. V dropped 4 bases and J dropped 3 bases, with 15 bases sitting between them. Germline CDR1 is LGHNA and CDR2 is YSLEER. The CDR3 bases are TGCGCCAGCAGCCCTGGGCCGGGGAAATACACCGGGGAGCTGTTTTTT. This translates into CASSPGPGKYTGELFF.

This clonotype was counted ten times or more. The rearrangement uses TRBV28 and TRBJ2-3; 8 nucleotides agree with TRBD2. Trimming cost V 4 bases and J 4 bases; bases outside gene matches: 10. CDR1 is MDHEN and CDR2 is SYDVKM in the germline V gene. This CDR3 is 16 amino acids long. The CDR3 is CASSSMGLEVADTQYF. In nucleotides, the CDR3 is TGTGCCAGCAGTTCCATGGGACTAGAAGTTGCAGATACGCAGTATTTT. The whole variable domain, remainder taken from reference TRBV28 and TRBJ2-3, is DVKVTQSSRYLVKRTGEKVFLECVQDMDHENMFWYRQDPGLGLRLIYFSYDVKMKEKGDIPEGYSVSREKKERFSLILESASTNQTSMYLCASSSMGLEVADTQYFGPGTRLTVL.

This clonotype was seen at least ten times. The rearrangement links TRBV28 to TRBJ2-7; D ambiguous. The ends were cut back, 7 bases at V and 0 bases at J, with 4 bases in the middle. The CDR3 spans 11 residues. Germline V gene lookup returns CDR1 MDHEN and CDR2 SYDVKM. The CDR3 sequence: CASTSSYEQYF. The DNA of the CDR3 is TGTGCCAGCACAAGCTCCTACGAGCAGTACTTC.

This clonotype was observed a few times. The J gene is TRBJ2-4, the V gene TRBV11-3; D is possibly TRBD1 or TRBD2 (7 bases each). V lost 6 bases and J lost 1, with 16 bases in between. Germline CDR1 SGHNT, CDR2 YENEEA. There are 16 residues in the CDR3. CDR3 region: CASSQGGGRAKNIQYF. The CDR3 DNA sequence: TGTGCCAGCAGTCAGGGAGGGGGCAGGGCCAAAAACATTCAGTACTTC.

This clonotype was counted ten times or more. The chain recombines TRBV5-1 with TRBJ2-7, with 8 bases identical to TRBD2. Germline CDR1 and CDR2: SGHRS and YFSETQ. The CDR3 has 17 residues. V trimming: 0 bases; J trimming: 0 bases; junction bases outside the gene matches: 8. The CDR3 DNA is TGCGCCAGCAGCTTGGCGGTTAAGCGGGGGAGCTCCTACGAGCAGTACTTC. Translation gives CASSLAVKRGSSYEQYF. Full variable domain (missing parts from reference TRBV5-1 and TRBJ2-7): KAGVTQTPRYLIKTRGQQVTLSCSPISGHRSVSWYQQTPGQGLQFLFEYFSETQRNKGNFPGRFSGRQFSNSRSEMNVSTLELGDSALYLCASSLAVKRGSSYEQYFGPGTRLTVT.

The J gene is TRBJ2-2, the V gene TRBV20-1; no clear D gene. Germline lookup yields CDR1 DFQATT and CDR2 SNEGSKA (reference sequence). Trimming shortened V by 2 bases and J by 6 bases, and 7 bases separated the two germline ends. This CDR3 is 12 amino acids long. CDR3 sequence: CSARKGPGELFF. CDR3 DNA: TGCAGTGCTAGAAAGGGTCCCGGGGAGCTGTTTTTT.

There are many counts of this clonotype. The chain uses TRBV9 and TRBJ2-3, with D unclear. Per the germline V gene, CDR1 is SGDLS and CDR2 is YYNGEE. V was cut by 3 bases and J by 1 base, with 6 bases left in between. This CDR3 region has 13 residues. This chain's CDR3 is CASSDGGTDTQYF. For the CDR3, the DNA is TGTGCCAGCAGCGATGGGGGCACAGATACGCAGTATTTT.

The chain recombines TRBV9 with TRBJ2-2, with TRBD1 matching 7 bases. Germline lookup yields CDR1 SGDLS and CDR2 YYNGEE. The CDR3 extends over 16 amino acids. Losses at the gene ends were 2 bases for V and 2 bases for J; bases not matched to a gene: 6. The CDR3 sequence is CASSVGRDSNTGELFF. CDR3 DNA: TGTGCCAGCAGCGTCGGCCGGGACAGCAACACCGGGGAGCTGTTTTTT. Looking up the rest from reference TRBV9 and TRBJ2-2 gives the full variable domain: DSGVTQTPKHLITATGQRVTLRCSPRSGDLSVYWYQQSLDQGLQFLIQYYNGEERAKGNILERFSAQQFPDLHSELNLSSLELGDSALYFCASSVGRDSNTGELFFGEGSRLTVL.

Note on this clonotype: A read error is possible here, since a much larger clone lies one base away. This chain uses TRBV6-5 with TRBJ2-6; D is unclear. Germline values: CDR1 MNHEY, CDR2 SVGAGI. This CDR3 has 14 residues. V was pared by 4 bases and J by 0 bases, with 4 bases between. The CDR3 loop reads CASSLNSGANVLTF. The CDR3 DNA follows: TGTGCCAGCAGTTTAAACTCTGGGGCCAACGTCCTGACTTTC.

This clonotype was found many times. The J gene is TRBJ1-1, the V gene TRBV20-1; D gene uncertain. Trimming pared 6 bases from V and 5 bases from J, leaving 7 bases between. CDR1 and CDR2 (germline): DFQATT, SNEGSKA (reference sequence). There are 10 residues in the CDR3. In DNA form, the CDR3 reads TGCAGTGCACCGGGGACTGAAGCTTTCTTT. Its translation: CSAPGTEAFF.